This T cell receptor (beta chain) originates from a study of shared clonotypes between healthy human individuals. Background on the study: Serving as donors were a couple of women and three men, whose ages spanned 18 to 49. Study results and caveats: The expectation was that sequencing depth would affect clonotype sharing among donors. The study drew on few donors, limiting represented genetic and exposure-history diversity.

Cells designated naive CD8 were CD45RO-negative and were positively selected for CCR7, with terminally differentiated effector memory CD45RA+ cells excluded. V was trimmed by 5 bases and J by 3 bases, leaving 14 bases between them. Looked up from germline, CDR1 is SEHNR and CDR2 is FQNEAQ (reference sequence). CDR3 length equals 14 residues. Each subset's genomic DNA was shared equally among a number of immunoSEQ plates. The table came from immunoSEQ multiplex PCR; TCRdb's copy has only in-frame clones and leaves some out. The sample gives around 2.1 million clones, approximately 94% of which show up once; 1.7% is in the top ten. Comments on this clone: Its antigen is currently unknown.

Sequencing used naive CD8+ T cells from PBMCs. The J gene is TRBJ2-7, the V gene TRBV7-9; no reliable D call. The TCR was taken from a young man in good health. Some clones in this sample may be carry-over from other donors' samples. Here the CDR3 reads CASSPRSGGYEQYF. In nucleotides, the CDR3 is TGTGCCAGCAGCCCCCGGAGTGGCGGCTACGAGCAGTACTTC.